The 3 T cell receptor beta chains presented below share a single source sample, sequenced in a study of blood T cell repertoires in COVID-19. Some clones are missing from TCRdb's copy, which holds only in-frame ones; the method was immunoSEQ multiplex PCR. The sample shows under 250,000 clones, roughly 80% of them seen only once. Sequenced material: peripheral blood. Every receptor here comes from a woman in her 70s with acute or convalescent COVID-19.

J is TRBJ1-2 and V is TRBV6-2 or TRBV6-3; D may be TRBD1 (6 bases). This CDR3 contains 14 residues. Germline V lookup: CDR1 MNHEY, CDR2 SVGEGT. V lost 1 base and J lost 6, with 12 bases in between. The CDR3 protein is CASSYLGATNGYTF. In DNA, the CDR3 is TGTGCCAGCAGTTACTTGGGGGCTACTAATGGCTACACCTTC.

The rearrangement joins TRBV2 to TRBJ2-7; 10 bases align to TRBD1. V lost 7 bases to trimming and J lost 4 bases; unmatched junction nucleotides: 7. This CDR3 comprises 14 residues. The germline gives CDR1 SNHLY, CDR2 FYNNEI. This CDR3 is CASNDRDRGYEQYF. CDR3 nucleotides: TGTGCCAGCAATGACCGGGACAGGGGTTACGAGCAGTACTTC.

The chain is built from TRBV2 and TRBJ2-6; D unclear. Trimming removed 8 bases from V and 1 base from J, with 3 bases in between. CDR3 length: 12 residues. Germline loops: CDR1 SNHLY, CDR2 FYNNEI. CDR3: CASQSGANVLTF. DNA for the CDR3: TGTGCCAGCCAATCTGGGGCCAACGTCCTGACTTTC. Drawing the rest from reference TRBV2 and TRBJ2-6, the complete variable domain is EPEVTQTPSHQVTQMGQEVILRCVPISNHLYFYWYRQILGQKVEFLVSFYNNEISEKSEIFDDQFSVERPDGSNFTLKIRSTKLEDSAMYFCASQSGANVLTFGAGSRLTVL.